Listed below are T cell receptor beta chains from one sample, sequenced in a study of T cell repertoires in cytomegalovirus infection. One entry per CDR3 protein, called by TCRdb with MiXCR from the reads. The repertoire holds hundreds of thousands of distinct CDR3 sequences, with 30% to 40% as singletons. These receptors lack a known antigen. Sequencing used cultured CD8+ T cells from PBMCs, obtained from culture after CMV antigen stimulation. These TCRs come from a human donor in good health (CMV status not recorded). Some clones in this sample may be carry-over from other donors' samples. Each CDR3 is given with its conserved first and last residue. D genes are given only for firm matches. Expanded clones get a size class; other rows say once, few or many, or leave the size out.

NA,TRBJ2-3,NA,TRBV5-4,CASSKWTETDTQYF,TGTGCCAGCAGCAAGTGGACTGAGACAGATACGCAGTATTTT
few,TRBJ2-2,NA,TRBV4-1,CASSQGVRTVANTGELFF,TGCGCCAGCAGCCAAGGAGTCCGGACAGTCGCGAACACCGGGGAGCTGTTTTTT
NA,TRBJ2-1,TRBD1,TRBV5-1,CASSLEGQGSYNEQFF,TGCGCCAGCAGCTTGGAGGGACAGGGGTCCTACAATGAGCAGTTCTTC
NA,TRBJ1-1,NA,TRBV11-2,CASSLGSLRARAAEAFF,TGTGCCAGCAGCTTAGGGTCCCTCAGGGCCAGGGCGGCTGAAGCTTTCTTT
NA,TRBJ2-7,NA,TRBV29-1,CSVEAASTYEQYF,TGCAGCGTTGAAGCAGCCTCCACCTACGAGCAGTACTTC
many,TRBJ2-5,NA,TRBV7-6,CASSRARGARETQYF,TGTGCCAGCAGCCGCGCTAGGGGCGCAAGGGAGACCCAGTACTTC
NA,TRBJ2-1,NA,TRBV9,CASSGRSYNEQFF,TGTGCCAGCAGCGGGCGGTCCTACAATGAGCAGTTCTTC
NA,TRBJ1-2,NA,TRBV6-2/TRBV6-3,CASRRSYGYTF,TGTGCCAGCAGACGCTCCTATGGCTACACCTTC
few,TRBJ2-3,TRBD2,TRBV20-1,CSARTSGSLFTDTQYF,TGCAGTGCAAGGACTAGCGGGTCCCTCTTCACAGATACGCAGTATTTT
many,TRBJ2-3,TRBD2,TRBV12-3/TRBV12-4,CASSSTSGGTDTQYF,TGTGCCAGCAGTTCGACTAGCGGGGGCACAGATACGCAGTATTTT
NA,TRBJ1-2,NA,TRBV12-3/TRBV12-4,CASSLQWDFYGYTF,TGTGCCAGCAGCCTTCAGTGGGACTTCTATGGCTACACCTTC
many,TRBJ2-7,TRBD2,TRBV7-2,CASSLLGLASYEQYF,TGTGCCAGCAGCTTACTGGGACTAGCCTCCTACGAGCAGTACTTC
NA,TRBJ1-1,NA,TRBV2,CASIGHLNTEAFF,TGTGCCAGCATAGGACACCTGAACACTGAAGCTTTCTTT
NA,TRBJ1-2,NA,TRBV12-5,CASGQFPGLNGGYTF,TGTGCTAGTGGCCAGTTCCCGGGATTAAACGGGGGCTACACCTTC
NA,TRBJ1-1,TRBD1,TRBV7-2,CASSPRQGAVNTEAFF,TGTGCCAGCAGCCCCCGACAGGGGGCGGTGAACACTGAAGCTTTCTTT
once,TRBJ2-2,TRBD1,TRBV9,CASSPQPGQGATGELFF,TGTGCCAGCAGCCCGCAGCCGGGACAGGGGGCTACCGGGGAGCTGTTTTTT
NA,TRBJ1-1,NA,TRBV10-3,CAISDQGAAEAFF,TGTGCCATCAGCGACCAGGGAGCGGCTGAAGCTTTCTTT
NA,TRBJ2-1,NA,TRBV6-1,CASLGGVSYNEQFF,TGTGCCAGCCTCGGCGGGGTCTCCTACAATGAGCAGTTCTTC
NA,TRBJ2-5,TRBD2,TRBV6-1,CASLGTSGGWETQYF,TGTGCCAGCCTTGGGACTAGCGGGGGGTGGGAGACCCAGTACTTC
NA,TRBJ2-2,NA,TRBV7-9,CASSLAPRMFVGELFF,TGTGCCAGCAGCTTAGCCCCCAGGATGTTTGTCGGGGAGCTGTTTTTT
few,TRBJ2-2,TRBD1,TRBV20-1,CSANSLTQDRVDTGELFF,TGCAGTGCCAACTCCCTTACGCAGGACAGGGTTGACACCGGGGAGCTGTTTTTT
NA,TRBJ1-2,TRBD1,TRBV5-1,CASSLEWDRNYGYTF,TGCGCCAGCAGCTTGGAGTGGGACAGAAACTATGGCTACACCTTC